These T cell receptor beta chains were read from a single sample in a study of identical twins. TCRdb reanalysed the 5' RACE reads using MiXCR and keeps one entry per CDR3 protein. The sample has about 570,000 distinct CDR3 sequences; just under 10% are singletons. This sample also appeared in a second study, on yellow fever vaccine responses in identical twins.

What was sequenced was PBMCs. These receptors all stem from a woman aged 18-29 years in good health. The CDR3 runs from the conserved cysteine through the conserved F or W. A D gene is named only where the DNA matches it firmly. Some rows have no size entry. The others give once, few or many, or a class for an expanded clone.

TRBV21-1,15,many,-,TRBJ2-2,CASSKIAGGLGELFF,TGTGCCAGCAGCAAAATAGCGGGAGGGCTCGGGGAGCTGTTTTTT
TRBV3-1,17,few,TRBD2,TRBJ2-7,CASSQDSVGRASYEQYF,TGTGCCAGCAGCCAAGATAGCGTCGGGAGGGCCTCCTACGAGCAGTACTTC
TRBV30,13,-,-,TRBJ2-1,CAWTLGLNNEQFF,TGTGCCTGGACCCTGGGGCTGAACAATGAGCAGTTCTTC
TRBV4-1,17,few,-,TRBJ1-1,CASSQEWFQLLNTEAFF,TGCGCCAGCAGCCAAGAATGGTTCCAGTTGTTGAACACTGAAGCTTTCTTT
TRBV6-2/TRBV6-3,10,many,-,TRBJ2-2,CASRDGELFF,TGTGCCAGCAGGGACGGGGAGCTGTTTTTT
TRBV28,16,few,TRBD2,TRBJ2-7,CASSSPASGGTYEQYF,TGTGCCAGCAGTTCTCCAGCCAGCGGGGGAACCTACGAGCAGTACTTC
TRBV5-1,15,many,-,TRBJ2-5,CASTIGTLGLETQYF,TGCGCCAGCACCATAGGGACTTTGGGTTTGGAGACCCAGTACTTC
TRBV5-1,15,few,TRBD1,TRBJ2-7,CASSLVGTGVNEQYF,TGCGCCAGCAGCTTGGTAGGGACAGGGGTAAACGAGCAGTACTTC
TRBV6-5,14,few,-,TRBJ1-1,CASSYDSTYTEAFF,TGTGCCAGCAGTTACGACAGTACATACACTGAAGCTTTCTTT
TRBV27,14,many,TRBD1,TRBJ1-1,CASRYTGDDTEAFF,TGTGCCAGCAGATACACAGGGGATGACACTGAAGCTTTCTTT
TRBV20-1,13,few,-,TRBJ2-7,CSARDLEGYEQYF,TGCAGTGCTAGGGACTTGGAGGGCTACGAGCAGTACTTC
TRBV3-1,15,few,-,TRBJ1-6,CASRKDSSYNSPLHF,TGTGCCAGCAGAAAGGACAGCTCCTATAATTCACCCCTCCACTTT
TRBV7-9,13,many,TRBD1,TRBJ1-5,CASSLATGEGKHF,TGTGCCAGCAGCTTAGCTACAGGGGAGGGGAAGCATTTT